The next 11 T cell receptor beta chains were all read from a single sample in a study of human T cells and chemical hapten exposure. The time point: pre-sensitization, week 0. Treatment specified: therapeutic diphenylcyclopropenone sensitization with weekly scalp DPC. One entry per CDR3 protein, called by TCRdb with MiXCR from the RACE reads. In the table there are about 93,000 distinct CDR3 sequences, 7.5% to 9.5% of which are singletons. The sample in question was whole blood, obtained in connection with sensitization to the hapten diphenylcyclopropenone (DPC). These receptor sequences come from a middle-aged man with alopecia areata. Some clones in this sample may be carry-over from other donors' samples.

The chain is built from TRBV7-9 and TRBJ1-2; D is undetermined. There are 14 residues in the CDR3. CDR1 SEHNR and CDR2 FQNEAQ come from the germline V gene (reference sequence). V lost 5 bases, J lost 3 bases, and 13 bases lay in between. In DNA, the CDR3 is TGTGCCAGCAGCCAACGAACCGGAGACTATGGCTACACCTTC. Its translation: CASSQRTGDYGYTF.

This chain connects TRBV5-1 to TRBJ2-7, with TRBD2 matching over 7 bases. Germline CDR1 is SGHRS and CDR2 is YFSETQ. This CDR3 is built from 14 residues. Trimming removed 2 bases from V and 2 bases from J; junction bases left unmatched: 4. For the CDR3, the DNA is TGCGCCAGCAGCTTATCGGGAGGCACCTACGAGCAGTACTTC. It specifies CASSLSGGTYEQYF. Using reference TRBV5-1 and TRBJ2-7 for the parts outside the CDR3, the full variable domain is KAGVTQTPRYLIKTRGQQVTLSCSPISGHRSVSWYQQTPGQGLQFLFEYFSETQRNKGNFPGRFSGRQFSNSRSEMNVSTLELGDSALYLCASSLSGGTYEQYFGPGTRLTVT.

This clonotype occurred a few times. The V call is TRBV20-1, the J call TRBJ2-3, with 16 bases that match TRBD2. Trimming removed 7 bases from V and 1 base from J; junction bases left unmatched: 8. The CDR3 is made up of 17 amino acids. CDR1 and CDR2 (germline): DFQATT, SNEGSKA (reference sequence). In DNA, the CDR3 is TGCAGTGTTCCGGGACTAGCGGGAGGGGGGGGCACAGATACGCAGTATTTT. Its protein is CSVPGLAGGGGTDTQYF.

This clonotype occurred a few times. V is TRBV3-1 and J is TRBJ1-2; D remains ambiguous. V lost 1 base to trimming and J lost 8 bases, with 14 bases between them. CDR1 and CDR2 (germline): LGHDT, YNNKEL (reference sequence). CDR3 length: 14 amino acids. The CDR3, as DNA: TGTGCCAGCAGCCAAGGGGTCGTCCCCTTCGGCTACACCTTC. Residues: CASSQGVVPFGYTF.

This chain links TRBV9 with TRBJ1-1; 7 bases match TRBD1. The germline gives CDR1 SGDLS, CDR2 YYNGEE. The CDR3 is 15 residues long. V was clipped by 5 bases and J by 3 bases; unmatched bases: 10. DNA of the CDR3: TGTGCCAGCAGTTCAATCTCAGGGGGGTACACTGAAGCTTTCTTT. Translation gives CASSSISGGYTEAFF.

This clonotype was detected only a few times. This chain links TRBV29-1 with TRBJ1-2; D perhaps matches TRBD1 (6 bases). Germline CDR1 reads SQVTM; CDR2 reads ANQGSEA. This CDR3 contains 13 residues. V dropped 4 bases and J dropped 0 bases, with 9 bases sitting between them. CDR3 protein: CSVVDSTNYGYTF. The DNA for the CDR3 is TGCAGCGTTGTGGACAGCACTAACTATGGCTACACCTTC.

This clonotype was observed a few times. The chain employs TRBV2 and TRBJ2-1; D not resolved. Germline V gene data show CDR1 as SNHLY and CDR2 as FYNNEI. Deletions cut 6 bases from V and 15 bases from J, with 24 bases between. This CDR3 contains 14 residues. The DNA of the CDR3 is TGTGCCAGCAGGAAAGACGGTCAAGCTCCTACAAGGTTCTTC. Its protein is CASRKDGQAPTRFF.

This clonotype was detected many times. This sequence joins TRBV20-1 and TRBJ1-1; tentative D call: TRBD1 (5 bases). CDR3 length: 14 residues. V lost 1 base and J lost 5, with 14 bases in between. Germline assignment: CDR1 DFQATT and CDR2 SNEGSKA (reference sequence). In nucleotides, the CDR3 is TGCAGTGCTAGAGTGGGGGGGTCGGGTACTGAAGCTTTCTTT. Residues: CSARVGGSGTEAFF.

J is TRBJ2-1 and V is TRBV18; TRBD1 agrees at 12 bases. The germline gives CDR1 KGHSH, CDR2 LQKENI. This CDR3 region has 15 residues. The V and J ends lost 7 bases and 7 bases, in that order; junction bases with no gene match: 8. The CDR3 loop reads CASFAGTGGNNEQFF. DNA of the CDR3: TGTGCCAGCTTTGCTGGGACAGGGGGCAATAATGAGCAGTTCTTC.

The rearrangement joins TRBV20-1 to TRBJ2-3; 10 nucleotides agree with TRBD2. The length of the CDR3 is 15 residues. CDR1 and CDR2 (germline): DFQATT, SNEGSKA (reference sequence). V lost 6 bases and J lost 0; bases outside the gene matches: 6. The CDR3 loop reads CSAHGLAESTDTQYF. CDR3 bases: TGCAGTGCCCACGGACTAGCGGAAAGCACAGATACGCAGTATTTT.

This clonotype was recorded at least ten times. This chain connects TRBV23-1 to TRBJ2-5; 7 positions match TRBD1. TRBV23-1 is classed as an ORF, of uncertain function. The ends lost 6 bases at V and 1 base at J; junction bases unmatched: 5. This CDR3 is 14 amino acids long. The CDR3 DNA is TGCGCCAGCAGGACAGGGTGTATCCAAGAGACCCAGTACTTC. Amino acid sequence: CASRTGCIQETQYF.